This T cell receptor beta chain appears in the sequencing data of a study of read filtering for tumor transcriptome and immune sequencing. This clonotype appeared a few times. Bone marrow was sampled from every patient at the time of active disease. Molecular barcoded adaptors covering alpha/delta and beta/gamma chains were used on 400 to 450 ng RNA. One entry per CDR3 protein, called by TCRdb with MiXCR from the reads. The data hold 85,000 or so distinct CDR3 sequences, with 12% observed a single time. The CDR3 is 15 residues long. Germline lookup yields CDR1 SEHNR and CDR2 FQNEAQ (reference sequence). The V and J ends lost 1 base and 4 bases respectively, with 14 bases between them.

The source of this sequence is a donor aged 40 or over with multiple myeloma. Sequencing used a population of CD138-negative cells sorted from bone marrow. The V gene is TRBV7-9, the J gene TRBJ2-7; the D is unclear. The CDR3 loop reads CASSLGTALTYEQYF. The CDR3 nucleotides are TGTGCCAGCAGCTTAGGTACGGCACTGACTTACGAGCAGTACTTC.